Presented here are 10 T cell receptor beta chains from one specimen sequenced in a study of blood T cells in healthy people across ages. Primed by a sample-barcoded 5' primer and a J-beta primer mix, a second PCR proceeded for roughly 7 to 12 cycles. Each CDR3 protein is one row after TCRdb ran MiXCR on the 5' RACE reads. The data show about 1,600,000 distinct CDR3 sequences, 42% seen once. Specimen: blood. All receptors come from a woman in her late teens or twenties in good health.

The rearrangement links TRBV6-1 to TRBJ2-1, with TRBD2 matching over 7 bases. CDR3 length equals 14 residues. Germline loops: CDR1 MNHNS, CDR2 SASEGT. The ends lost 3 bases at V and 7 bases at J; junction bases unmatched: 6. The CDR3 nucleotides are TGTGCCAGCAGTGACAGGACTAGAATAAATGAGCAGTTCTTC. Amino acids: CASSDRTRINEQFF.

The V call is TRBV27, the J call TRBJ1-5; no firm D call. The germline CDR1 and CDR2 sequences are MNHEY and SMNVEV (reference sequence). V was clipped by 3 bases and J by 1 base, with 13 bases between them. This CDR3 has 16 amino acids. CDR3 residues: CASSLRSGESNQPQHF. The CDR3, as DNA: TGTGCCAGCAGTTTGCGGTCGGGTGAAAGCAATCAGCCCCAGCATTTT.

V gene TRBV4-1 combines with J gene TRBJ1-4; possible D gene TRBD1, 5 bases. The ends were cut back, 1 base at V and 8 bases at J, with 11 bases in the middle. This CDR3 is 14 amino acids long. In germline, CDR1 is MGHRA, CDR2 YSYEKL. CDR3 sequence (DNA): TGCGCCAGCAGCCAAGGCTGGGGGAACGAAAAACTGTTTTTT. Protein product: CASSQGWGNEKLFF.

This clonotype was detected a few times. V is TRBV10-3 and J is TRBJ1-4, with D hard to call. There are 15 residues in the CDR3. Germline V gives CDR1 ENHRY, CDR2 SYGVKD. Trimming removed 0 bases from V and 7 bases from J, with 12 bases in between. DNA of the CDR3: TGTGCCATCAGTGAGTCGGGTTCTGTATTTGAAAAACTGTTTTTT. This gives the protein CAISESGSVFEKLFF.

The rearrangement links TRBV12-3 or TRBV12-4 to TRBJ2-7; D ambiguous. This CDR3 has 14 residues. Trimming took 5 bases from V and 0 from J, leaving 11 bases between them. The CDR3 bases are TGTGCCAGCAGTCCCTATCAGGCCTCCTACGAGCAGTACTTC. It yields the protein CASSPYQASYEQYF.

The DNA of the CDR3 is TGTGCCAGCAGCTTACAAGCGGCTGGATCCACTGAAGCTTTCTTT. This encodes CASSLQAAGSTEAFF. This chain connects TRBV7-6 to TRBJ1-1; D remains ambiguous. The V gene lost 2 bases and the J gene lost 4 bases, with 14 bases spanning the gap. The CDR3 runs to 15 residues. CDR1 and CDR2 from the germline V gene are SGHVS and FNYEAQ.

The CDR3 DNA sequence: TGTGCCAGCAGTGATCAGGGACCCTACGAGCAGTACTTC. This gives the protein CASSDQGPYEQYF. This chain joins TRBV6-5 and TRBJ2-7; D possibly matches TRBD1 or TRBD2 (5 bases each). CDR1 and CDR2 (germline): MNHEY, SVGAGI. The CDR3 runs 13 residues. V lost 5 bases and J 2 bases, leaving 10 bases between the germline ends.

This clonotype was seen a handful of times. The junction departs from germline at one end; a sequencing error may be responsible. The V gene is TRBV6-5, the J gene TRBJ2-2, with D possibly matching TRBD2 (6 bases). The V gene's germline CDR1 is MNHEY and CDR2 SVGAGI. The CDR3 is 14 residues long. The CDR3 loop is CASSRLGGTGELFF. CDR3 sequence (DNA): TGCGCCAGCAGCCGACTAGGAGGTACCGGGGAGCTGTTTTTT.

This clonotype showed up just a few times. The rearrangement links TRBV11-1 to TRBJ1-6; TRBD1 aligns across 7 bases. CDR3 length equals 15 residues. Germline trimming cut 5 bases from V and 13 bases from J; bases unmatched to any gene: 14. Per the germline V gene, CDR1 is SGHAT and CDR2 is FQDESV (reference sequence). In nucleotides, the CDR3 is TGTGCCAGCAGCCAGGAGGGGGACAGACCTTTTCCCCTCCACTTT. Translated, it gives CASSQEGDRPFPLHF.

V is TRBV5-1 and J is TRBJ1-1; D possibly corresponds to TRBD1 (6 bases). V was pared by 6 bases and J by 3 bases, with 18 bases between. CDR3 length equals 15 residues. From germline, CDR1 is SGHRS and CDR2 YFSETQ. CDR3 sequence: CASTGNRAGHTEAFF. The DNA of the CDR3 is TGCGCCAGCACGGGGAACAGGGCGGGTCACACTGAAGCTTTCTTT.